This T cell receptor (beta chain) was recovered during a study of blood T cell repertoires in COVID-19. Libraries were prepared by immunoSEQ multiplex PCR; TCRdb keeps only in-frame clonotypes and omits some of them. The data show more than 65,000 clones, about four fifths seen once. This CDR3 comprises 16 residues. CDR1 and CDR2 from the germline V gene are SGHDT and YYEEEE. V gave up 4 bases and J gave up 6 bases, with 17 bases separating them. This sequence was found in a woman aged 60-70 years with acute or convalescent COVID-19. The sequenced sample was peripheral blood. This chain joins TRBV5-6 and TRBJ1-6; TRBD1 is a possible D gene (6 bases). CDR3 nucleotide sequence: TGTGCCAGCAGCATCGGACAGCTAGCGGGTAATTCACCCCTCCACTTT. Protein: CASSIGQLAGNSPLHF.